This passage covers 28 T cell receptor beta chains from one sample sequenced in a study of blood T cells in healthy people across ages. A second about 7 to 12 cycle PCR used barcoded and J-beta primers. TCRdb re-called the 5' RACE reads through MiXCR, storing one row per CDR3 protein. The sample lists hundreds of thousands of distinct CDR3 sequences; under 35% were seen once. Sequenced sample: blood. Receptors were obtained from a woman over 75 in good health.

The table lists this clonotype with many counts. This sequence joins TRBV5-5 and TRBJ2-3; 11 nucleotides match TRBD2. V trimming: 5 bases; J trimming: 5 bases; junction bases outside the gene matches: 7. The V gene's germline CDR1 is SGHKS and CDR2 YYEKEE (reference sequence). This CDR3 comprises 15 residues. The CDR3 loop reads CASSHSGGAQDTQYF. The DNA of the CDR3 is TGTGCCAGCAGTCATAGCGGGGGGGCCCAAGATACGCAGTATTTT.

The V gene is TRBV6-2 or TRBV6-3, the J gene TRBJ2-5, with 7 bases lining up with TRBD1. Germline loops: CDR1 MNHEY, CDR2 SVGEGT. Trimming cost V 5 bases and J 10 bases; bases outside gene matches: 7. This CDR3 comprises 12 residues. As DNA, the CDR3 is TGTGCCAGCAGTCTCCCAGGGGGAATCCAGTACTTC. Its translation is CASSLPGGIQYF.

This clonotype has ten or more counts. The chain recombines TRBV7-2 with TRBJ2-1; 13 bases map to TRBD2. This CDR3 is 15 amino acids long. In germline, CDR1 is SGHTA, CDR2 FQGNSA. V was clipped by 4 bases and J by 6 bases; unmatched bases: 3. The CDR3 DNA follows: TGTGCCAGCAGCTCGACTAGCGGGGGGTTCAATGAGCAGTTCTTC. The encoded protein is CASSSTSGGFNEQFF.

Points on this clonotype: A much larger clone differs from this one at a single base, so this may be a read error. V is TRBV28 and J is TRBJ2-4, with D hard to call. Germline-derived CDR1 and CDR2 are MDHEN and SYDVKM. The CDR3 is 12 amino acids. V shed 4 bases and J shed 14 bases, with 15 bases lying between them. The CDR3 loop is CASSSVRGTKYF. CDR3 nucleotides: TGTGCCAGCAGTTCGGTTCGCGGAACAAAGTACTTC.

Notes on this clonotype: A much larger clone lies one base from this, so it may be a read error. J is TRBJ1-3 and V is TRBV9, with D perhaps matching TRBD1 (5 bases). Germline V gene lookup returns CDR1 SGDLS and CDR2 YYNGEE. The length of the CDR3 is 18 residues. Trimming left V 3 bases short and J 2 bases short, with 21 bases between. The CDR3, as DNA: TGTGCCAGCAGCGCCCAAAAGGACACTGTGATGACTGGAAACACCATATATTTT. Protein: CASSAQKDTVMTGNTIYF.

There are a few counts of this clonotype. This chain links TRBV27 with TRBJ2-7; TRBD1 matches 8 bases. The CDR3 extends over 14 amino acids. V shed 6 bases and J 3 bases; nucleotides not matched to a gene: 7. CDR1 and CDR2 (germline): MNHEY, SMNVEV (reference sequence). DNA for the CDR3: TGTGCCAGCAGCCCATATGGACAGGGCTACGAGCAGTACTTC. It is translated as CASSPYGQGYEQYF.

This clonotype was observed many times. This sequence joins TRBV6-6 and TRBJ2-3; tentatively, D is TRBD1 (5 bases). V was trimmed by 2 bases and J by 5 bases, leaving 20 bases between them. Germline CDR1 reads MNHNY; CDR2 reads SVGAGI (reference sequence). The CDR3 runs 17 residues. The CDR3 protein is CASSYRSSGIVIDTQYF. In nucleotides, the CDR3 is TGTGCCAGCAGTTACAGGTCATCAGGGATTGTCATAGATACGCAGTATTTT.

A word on this clonotype: Its ends do not fully match the called genes, so a read error is possible. The chain carries TRBV6-5 and TRBJ1-1, with TRBD1 as a possible D gene (5 bases). The CDR3 runs to 13 residues. Germline V gene lookup returns CDR1 MNHEY and CDR2 SVGAGI. CDR3 sequence (DNA): TGTGCCGGCAGCCTCCAGGGAACCGGTGAAGCTTTCTTT. This encodes CAGSLQGTGEAFF.

This chain links TRBV5-6 with TRBJ1-4; TRBD1 aligns across 9 bases. CDR1 is SGHDT, CDR2 YYEEEE, per germline. This CDR3 comprises 12 residues. Trimming cost V 4 bases and J 16 bases; bases outside gene matches: 8. CDR3 DNA sequence: TGTGCCAGCAGCCTCCGGGACAGGGAACCGTTTTTT. Amino acids: CASSLRDREPFF.

This clonotype has ten or more counts. The chain combines TRBV20-1 with TRBJ2-3; TRBD2 matches 8 bases. Per germline, CDR1 DFQATT and CDR2 SNEGSKA (reference sequence). With 5 bases clipped from V and 3 bases from J, the junction kept 7 bases outside the gene matches. The CDR3 is 14 residues long. CDR3 region: CSAAGGRGTDTQYF. CDR3 bases: TGCAGTGCTGCGGGGGGCAGGGGAACAGATACGCAGTATTTT.

Comment on this clonotype: Likely a read error: the CDR3 ends without its conserved phenylalanine or tryptophan. The CDR3, as DNA: TGTGCCAGCAGCCTGGGACTCGGGGATGGTGGCTACACCCTC. Encoded protein: CASSLGLGDGGYTL. The genes are TRBV5-4 and TRBJ1-2, with D possibly being TRBD1 (5 bases). The ends were cut back, 4 bases at V and 7 bases at J, with 17 bases in the middle. CDR3 length equals 14 residues. Germline loops: CDR1 SGHNT, CDR2 YYREEE (reference sequence).

The chain combines TRBV3-1 with TRBJ1-2; TRBD1 is a possible D gene (5 bases). The V gene lost 2 bases and the J gene lost 5 bases, with 15 bases spanning the gap. Per germline, CDR1 LGHDT and CDR2 YNNKEL (reference sequence). This CDR3 has 15 amino acids. The CDR3 region is CASSQSTGRGYGYTF. CDR3 nucleotide sequence: TGTGCCAGCAGCCAAAGCACAGGAAGAGGTTATGGCTACACCTTC.

A note on this clonotype: At one of its ends the junction is not consistent with the germline gene, which may arise from a read error. The genes are TRBV6-5 and TRBJ2-4; 9 bases agree with TRBD2. The end of the DNA fits TRBJ2-5 better, so the J call may be wrong. There are 15 residues in the CDR3. Germline V gene data show CDR1 as MNHEY and CDR2 as SVGAGI. The DNA of the CDR3 is TGTGCAAGCAGTTACGGACTAGCGACTCGAGAGACCCAGTACTTC. Encoded protein: CASSYGLATRETQYF.

This clonotype has just a few counts. CDR3 coding DNA: TGTGCCAGCAGCACATTTTCAGATACGCAGTATTTT. The encoded protein is CASSTFSDTQYF. This chain links TRBV3-1 with TRBJ2-3; D is ambiguous. The V end lost 5 bases, the J end lost 4 bases, and 7 bases lay between the germline ends. In germline, CDR1 is LGHDT, CDR2 YNNKEL (reference sequence). The CDR3 has 12 residues.

This clonotype showed up many times. This chain uses TRBV5-1 with TRBJ2-1; the D gene is possibly TRBD2 (6 bases). The CDR3 consists of 15 residues. Germline V gene data show CDR1 as SGHRS and CDR2 as YFSETQ. The V end was cut by 1 base, the J end by 10 bases, with 18 bases between. CDR3 protein: CASSLIGLVGGEQFF. CDR3 DNA sequence: TGCGCCAGCAGCTTGATCGGGCTCGTGGGGGGAGAGCAGTTCTTC.

This clonotype came up a few times. The rearrangement joins TRBV20-1 to TRBJ1-2, with TRBD1 matching over 9 bases. Trimming cost V 5 bases and J 7 bases; bases outside gene matches: 8. The CDR3 length is 13 residues. CDR1 and CDR2 from the germline V gene are DFQATT and SNEGSKA (reference sequence). The CDR3 DNA follows: TGCAGTGCTCACACAGGGGGCCGTGGTGGCTACACCTTC. This codes for CSAHTGGRGGYTF.

As regards this clonotype: This may arise from a read error, as a much more abundant clone is one base away. The rearrangement joins TRBV20-1 to TRBJ1-1; D uncertain. Trimming cost V 4 bases and J 0 bases, with 6 bases left between them. The germline V gene encodes CDR1 DFQATT and CDR2 SNEGSKA (reference sequence). The CDR3 is made up of 12 amino acids. CDR3: CSAIAMNTEAFF. The CDR3 coding sequence is TGCAGTGCTATAGCAATGAACACTGAAGCTTTCTTT.

In this sample, this clonotype turned up many times. The chain combines TRBV7-6 with TRBJ2-5; perhaps TRBD2 as D (6 bases). CDR1 is SGHVS and CDR2 is FNYEAQ in the germline V gene. The CDR3 is made up of 19 amino acids. Trimming left V 0 bases short and J 2 bases short, with 22 bases between. The CDR3 nucleotides are TGTGCCAGCAGCTTAGCGTTTCCTTCCCTAGCGAACCTTCAAGAGACCCAGTACTTC. Its protein product is CASSLAFPSLANLQETQYF.

This clonotype was seen repeatedly, ten times or more. This rearrangement joins TRBV30 to TRBJ1-4; D call uncertain. From germline, CDR1 is GTSNPN and CDR2 SVGIG (reference sequence). This CDR3 has 16 residues. V was cut by 2 bases and J by 0 bases, with 13 bases left in between. The CDR3 region has the DNA TGTGCCTGGAGTCCCTTCCAGCGGGCAACTAATGAAAAACTGTTTTTT. This gives the protein CAWSPFQRATNEKLFF.

This chain joins TRBV6-2 or TRBV6-3 and TRBJ2-3; tentatively, D is TRBD2 (6 bases). Trimming removed 4 bases from V and 0 bases from J, with 14 bases in between. The CDR3 sequence is 16 residues long. Germline V gene data show CDR1 as MNHEY and CDR2 as SVGEGT. The CDR3 sequence: CASSSPQGLSTDTQYF. The CDR3 nucleotides read TGTGCCAGCAGTTCCCCCCAGGGACTTAGCACAGATACGCAGTATTTT.

The chain recombines TRBV20-1 with TRBJ2-7; 10 nucleotides match TRBD1. The J segment lost 6 bases and the V segment lost 6 bases, leaving 5 bases of the junction unmatched. Germline CDR1 DFQATT, CDR2 SNEGSKA (reference sequence). The CDR3 covers 12 residues. The CDR3 coding sequence is TGCAGTGCCCAGACAGGGGGCCGCGAGCAGTACTTC. Amino acid sequence: CSAQTGGREQYF.

In its sample, this clonotype was seen many times. The genes are TRBV7-6 and TRBJ2-3; a possible D gene is TRBD1 (6 bases). This CDR3 spans 16 amino acids. Germline CDR1 and CDR2: SGHVS and FNYEAQ. V was clipped by 0 bases and J by 0 bases, with 10 bases between them. The CDR3 nucleotides read TGTGCCAGCAGCTTAGCCGGACAGACTAGCACAGATACGCAGTATTTT. Protein sequence: CASSLAGQTSTDTQYF.

As regards this clonotype: This clone may be a read error of a much larger clone one base away. The CDR3 does not end in the conserved phenylalanine or tryptophan, so this is likely a read error. The rearrangement uses TRBV12-3 or TRBV12-4 and TRBJ2-5, with D tentatively TRBD1 (5 bases). This CDR3 region has 14 residues. Trimming cost V 7 bases and J 3 bases, with 15 bases left between them. The CDR3: CASNSLLTEETQYS. CDR3 nucleotide sequence: TGTGCCAGCAACTCCTTGCTGACAGAAGAGACCCAGTACTCC.

Only a few counts were recorded for this clonotype. V and J are TRBV5-1 and TRBJ2-3; D is uncertain. This CDR3 region has 16 residues. Trimming shortened V by 0 bases and J by 2 bases, and 13 bases separated the two germline ends. Germline assignment: CDR1 SGHRS and CDR2 YFSETQ. The CDR3 sequence is CASSLAETTHTDTQYF. DNA of the CDR3: TGCGCCAGCAGCTTGGCTGAGACCACCCACACAGATACGCAGTATTTT.

This clonotype was detected a few times. The chain links TRBV7-2 to TRBJ2-1; TRBD1 matches at 8 bases. The DNA matches TRBJ2-7 better at its end, which makes the J call doubtful. The CDR3 has 16 amino acids. Germline-derived CDR1 and CDR2 are SGHTA and FQGNSA. CDR3 in DNA: TGTGCCAGCAGCAGACGACAGGGGAGCTCCTACAATGAGCAGTACTTC. Its translation is CASSRRQGSSYNEQYF.

The table lists this clonotype with a few counts. The rearrangement uses TRBV5-1 and TRBJ2-1; D might be TRBD2 (6 bases). The V and J ends lost 0 bases and 0 bases respectively, with 19 bases between them. This CDR3 spans 19 amino acids. Germline V CDR1 and CDR2: SGHRS, YFSETQ. The CDR3 DNA reads as TGCGCCAGCAGCTTGGCCCCGAGTGGAGCGGGTAGCTCCTACAATGAGCAGTTCTTC. This gives the protein CASSLAPSGAGSSYNEQFF.

This clonotype was found many times. A clone one base away is much larger, so this may be a read error. V gene TRBV12-3 or TRBV12-4 combines with J gene TRBJ2-6, with 8 bases identical to TRBD1. The CDR3 is 15 residues long. The CDR3, as DNA: TGTGCCAGCGTCAGGGGGCGAACTGGGGCCAACGTCCGGACTTTC. Amino acids: CASVRGRTGANVRTF.

This clonotype was seen a few times. The chain couples TRBV20-1 to TRBJ2-7; 15 positions agree with TRBD2. Germline V gene sequence: CDR1 DFQATT, CDR2 SNEGSKA (reference sequence). The trim removed 0 bases at V and 11 bases at J, leaving 8 bases unmatched. This CDR3 is 15 amino acids long. DNA of the CDR3: TGCAGTGCTAGAGAGCCGGGGACTAGCGGGGGGAATAAGTACTTC. Residues: CSAREPGTSGGNKYF.